This T cell receptor beta chain was sequenced for a study of shared clonotypes between healthy human individuals. Looking at the study overall: A couple of women and a few men aged 18 to 49 made up the donors.

A deep-level run was used for the assay. Several immunoSEQ plates held equal portions of the genomic DNA taken from each subset. Study processing details: Filtering was not the same, since immunoSEQ gave junction-only sequences without quality scores. This table comes from immunoSEQ multiplex PCR, and its TCRdb copy is limited to in-frame clones, with some not included. The D gene and trimming were derived from the DNA, and the V and J assignments and clone size from that table. The sample carries about 460,000 clones, approximately 77% recorded once. Unmatched junction bases numbered 1, after V lost 9 bases and J lost 10 bases. CDR1 and CDR2 (germline): MNHEY, SVGAGI. This CDR3 is built from 12 residues.

Sequenced material: PBMCs. V gene TRBV6-5 combines with J gene TRBJ2-1, with 15 bases fitting TRBD2. The clonotype originates from a middle-aged woman in good health. Some clones in this sample may be carry-over from other donors' samples. CDR3 in DNA: TGTGCCAGTGGGACTAGCGGGAGGGAGCAGTTCTTC. Translated: CASGTSGREQFF.